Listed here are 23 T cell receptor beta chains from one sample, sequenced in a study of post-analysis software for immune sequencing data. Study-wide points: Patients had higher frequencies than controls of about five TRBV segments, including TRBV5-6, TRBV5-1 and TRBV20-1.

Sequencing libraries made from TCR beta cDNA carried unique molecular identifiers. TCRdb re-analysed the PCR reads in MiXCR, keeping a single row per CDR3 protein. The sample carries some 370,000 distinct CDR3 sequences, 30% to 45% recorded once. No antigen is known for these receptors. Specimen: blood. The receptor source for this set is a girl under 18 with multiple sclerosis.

The CDR3 loop reads CASSQTYSNQPQHF. CDR3 nucleotide sequence: TGTGCCAGCAGCCAGACCTATAGCAATCAGCCCCAGCATTTT. V and J are TRBV6-6 and TRBJ1-5; no clear D. The germline V and J ends were trimmed by 6 bases and 0 bases, with 9 bases remaining between them. CDR3 length: 14 amino acids. CDR1 MNHNY and CDR2 SVGAGI come from the germline V gene (reference sequence).

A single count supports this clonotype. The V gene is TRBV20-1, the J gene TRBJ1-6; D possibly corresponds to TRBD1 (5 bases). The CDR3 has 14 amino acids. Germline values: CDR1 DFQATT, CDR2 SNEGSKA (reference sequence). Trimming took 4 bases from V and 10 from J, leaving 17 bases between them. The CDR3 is CSAIQRRGDSPLHF. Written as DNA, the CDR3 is TGCAGTGCTATCCAACGGCGGGGGGACTCACCCCTCCACTTT.

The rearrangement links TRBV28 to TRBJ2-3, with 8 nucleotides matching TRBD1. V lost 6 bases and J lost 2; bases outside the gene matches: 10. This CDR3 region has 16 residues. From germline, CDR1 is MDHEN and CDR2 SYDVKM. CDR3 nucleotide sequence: TGTGCCAGCAGAGAACGACAGGGGAGGTTCACAGATACGCAGTATTTT. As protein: CASRERQGRFTDTQYF.

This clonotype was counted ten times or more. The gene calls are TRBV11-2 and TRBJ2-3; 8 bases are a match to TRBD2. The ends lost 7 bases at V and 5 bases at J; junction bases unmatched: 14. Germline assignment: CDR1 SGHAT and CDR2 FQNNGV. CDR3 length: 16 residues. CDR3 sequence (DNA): TGTGCCAGCACCTGGGGGAGGCGGGGGGCGAGAGATACGCAGTATTTT. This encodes CASTWGRRGARDTQYF. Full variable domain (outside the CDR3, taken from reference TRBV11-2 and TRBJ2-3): EAGVAQSPRYKIIEKRQSVAFWCNPISGHATLYWYQQILGQGPKLLIQFQNNGVVDDSQLPKDRFSAERLKGVDSTLKIQPAKLEDSAVYLCASTWGRRGARDTQYFGPGTRLTVL.

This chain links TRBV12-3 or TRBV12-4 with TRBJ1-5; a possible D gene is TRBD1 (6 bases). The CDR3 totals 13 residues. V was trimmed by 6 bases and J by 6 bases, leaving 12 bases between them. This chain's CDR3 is CASRGGGAQPQHF. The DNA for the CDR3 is TGTGCCAGCAGAGGTGGGGGGGCTCAGCCCCAGCATTTT.

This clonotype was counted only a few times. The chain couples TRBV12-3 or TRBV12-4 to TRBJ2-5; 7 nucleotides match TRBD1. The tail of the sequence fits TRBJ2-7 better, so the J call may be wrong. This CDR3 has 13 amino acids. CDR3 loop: CASSFEGAGEQYF. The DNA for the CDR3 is TGTGCCAGCAGTTTTGAGGGGGCGGGCGAGCAGTACTTC.

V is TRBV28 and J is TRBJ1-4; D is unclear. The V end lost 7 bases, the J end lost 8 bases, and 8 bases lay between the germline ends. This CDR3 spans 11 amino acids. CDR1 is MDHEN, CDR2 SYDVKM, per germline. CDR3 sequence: CASTENEKLFF. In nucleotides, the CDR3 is TGTGCCAGCACCGAAAACGAAAAACTGTTTTTT.

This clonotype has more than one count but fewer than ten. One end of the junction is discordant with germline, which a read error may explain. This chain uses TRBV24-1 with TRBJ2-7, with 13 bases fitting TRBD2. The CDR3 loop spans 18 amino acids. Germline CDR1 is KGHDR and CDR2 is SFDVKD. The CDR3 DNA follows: TGTGCCACCAGTGATCTCCCGGGGACTAGCGGGGAAGCCTATGAGCAGTACTTC. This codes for CATSDLPGTSGEAYEQYF.

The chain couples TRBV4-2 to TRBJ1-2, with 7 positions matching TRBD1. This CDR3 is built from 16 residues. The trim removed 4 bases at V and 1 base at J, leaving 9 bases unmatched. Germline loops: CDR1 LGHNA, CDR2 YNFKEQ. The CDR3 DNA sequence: TGTGCCAGCAGCCCAGGGGGGGTAGGAGATAACTATGGCTACACCTTC. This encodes CASSPGGVGDNYGYTF.

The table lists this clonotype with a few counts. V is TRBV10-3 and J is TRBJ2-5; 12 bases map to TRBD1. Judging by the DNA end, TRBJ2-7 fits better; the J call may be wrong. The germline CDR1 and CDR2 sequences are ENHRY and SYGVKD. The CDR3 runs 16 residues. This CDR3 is CAISGRTGTGGAEQYF. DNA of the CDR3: TGTGCCATCAGTGGAAGAACCGGGACAGGGGGCGCCGAGCAGTACTTC.

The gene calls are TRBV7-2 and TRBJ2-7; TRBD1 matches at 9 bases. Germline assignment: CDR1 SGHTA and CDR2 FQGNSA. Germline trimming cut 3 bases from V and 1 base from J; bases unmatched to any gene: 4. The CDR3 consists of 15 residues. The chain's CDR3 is CASSLGQGLSYEQYF. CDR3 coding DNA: TGTGCCAGCAGCTTGGGACAGGGCCTTTCCTACGAGCAGTACTTC.

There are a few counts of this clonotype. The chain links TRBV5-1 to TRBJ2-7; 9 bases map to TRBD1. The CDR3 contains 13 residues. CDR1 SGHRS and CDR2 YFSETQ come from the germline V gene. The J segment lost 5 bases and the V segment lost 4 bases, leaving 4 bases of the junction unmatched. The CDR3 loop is CASSLGQGNEQYF. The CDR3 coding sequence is TGCGCCAGCAGCCTGGGACAGGGTAACGAGCAGTACTTC.

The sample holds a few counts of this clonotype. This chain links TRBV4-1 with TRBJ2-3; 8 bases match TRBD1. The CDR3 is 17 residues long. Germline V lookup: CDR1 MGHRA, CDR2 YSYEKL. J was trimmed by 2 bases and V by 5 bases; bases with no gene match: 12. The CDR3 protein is CASSLTPGQGPTDTQYF. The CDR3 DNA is TGCGCCAGCAGCTTGACGCCTGGACAGGGCCCCACAGATACGCAGTATTTT.

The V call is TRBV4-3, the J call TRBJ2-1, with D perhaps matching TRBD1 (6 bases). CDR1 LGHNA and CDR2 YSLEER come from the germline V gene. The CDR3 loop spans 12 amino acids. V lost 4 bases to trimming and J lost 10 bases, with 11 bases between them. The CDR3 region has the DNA TGCGCCAGCAGCCTCACTGGGACAGAGCAGTTCTTC. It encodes CASSLTGTEQFF.

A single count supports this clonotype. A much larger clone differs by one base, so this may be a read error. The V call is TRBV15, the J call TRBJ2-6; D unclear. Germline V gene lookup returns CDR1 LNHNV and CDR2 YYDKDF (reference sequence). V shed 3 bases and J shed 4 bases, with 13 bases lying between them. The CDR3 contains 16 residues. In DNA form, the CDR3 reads TGTGCCACCAGCAGGGGCATTATGACAGGGGCCAACGTCCTGACTTTC. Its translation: CATSRGIMTGANVLTF.

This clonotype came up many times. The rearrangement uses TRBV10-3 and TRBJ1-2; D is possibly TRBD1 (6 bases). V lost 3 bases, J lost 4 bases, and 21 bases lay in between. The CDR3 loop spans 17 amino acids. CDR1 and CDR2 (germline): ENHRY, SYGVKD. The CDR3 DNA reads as TGTGCCATCAGTGATCCGTTGACAGGATATCTTGGCTATGGCTACACCTTC. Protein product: CAISDPLTGYLGYGYTF.

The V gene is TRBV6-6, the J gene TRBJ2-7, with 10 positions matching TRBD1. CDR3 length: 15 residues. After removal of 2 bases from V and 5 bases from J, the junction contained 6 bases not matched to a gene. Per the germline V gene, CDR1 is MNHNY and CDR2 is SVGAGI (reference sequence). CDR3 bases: TGTGCCAGCAGTTACCCGACAGGGGGCTACGACGAGCAGTACTTC. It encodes CASSYPTGGYDEQYF.

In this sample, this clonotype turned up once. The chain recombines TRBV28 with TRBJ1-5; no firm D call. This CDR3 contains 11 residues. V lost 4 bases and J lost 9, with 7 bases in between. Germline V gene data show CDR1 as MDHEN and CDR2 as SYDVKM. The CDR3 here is CASSYERPQHF. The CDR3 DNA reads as TGTGCCAGCAGTTACGAACGGCCCCAGCATTTT.

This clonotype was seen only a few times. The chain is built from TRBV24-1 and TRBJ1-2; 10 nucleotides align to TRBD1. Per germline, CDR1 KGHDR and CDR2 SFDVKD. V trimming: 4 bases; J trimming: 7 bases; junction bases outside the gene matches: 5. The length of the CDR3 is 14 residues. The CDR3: CATSDPTGGLGYTF. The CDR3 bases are TGTGCCACCAGTGACCCGACAGGGGGCCTTGGCTACACCTTC.

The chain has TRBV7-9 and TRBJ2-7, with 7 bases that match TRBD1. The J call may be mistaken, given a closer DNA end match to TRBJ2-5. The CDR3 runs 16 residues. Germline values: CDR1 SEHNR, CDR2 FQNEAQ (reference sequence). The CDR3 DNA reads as TGTGCCAGCAGCAAGAGTCCCCGACAGGGCCAAGAGACCCAGTACTTC. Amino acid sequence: CASSKSPRQGQETQYF.

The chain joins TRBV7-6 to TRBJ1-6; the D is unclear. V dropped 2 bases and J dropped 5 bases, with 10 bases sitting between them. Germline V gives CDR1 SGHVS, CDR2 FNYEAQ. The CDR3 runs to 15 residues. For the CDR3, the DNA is TGTGCCAGCAGCTTAAGGCCAGGCGATAATTCACCCCTCCACTTT. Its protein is CASSLRPGDNSPLHF.

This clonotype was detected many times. CDR3 bases: TGCAGCGTTGTAGACTCCTACGAGCAGTACTTC. Translating it yields CSVVDSYEQYF. The chain employs TRBV29-1 and TRBJ2-7; unclear D gene. This CDR3 spans 11 amino acids. Germline loops: CDR1 SQVTM, CDR2 ANQGSEA. V lost 4 bases and J lost 0, with 4 bases in between.

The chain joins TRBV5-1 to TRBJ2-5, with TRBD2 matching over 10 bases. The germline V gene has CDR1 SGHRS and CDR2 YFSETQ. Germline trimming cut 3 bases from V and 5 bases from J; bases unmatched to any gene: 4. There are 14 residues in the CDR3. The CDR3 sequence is CASSSGLAAETQYF. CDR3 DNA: TGCGCCAGCAGCTCCGGACTAGCGGCGGAGACCCAGTACTTC.